These T cell receptor beta chains were read from a single sample in a study of control samples from healthy donors and cancer patients. Data came from immunoSEQ multiplex PCR; TCRdb stores just in-frame clones and leaves some out. The sample carries 130,000 to 150,000 clones, around 90% recorded once. The sequencing input was blood. The receptors stem from a man between 25 and 39 years old in good health. The CDR3 runs from the conserved cysteine through the conserved F or W. Each record gives: V gene, CDR3 length, clone size, D gene, J gene, CDR3 DNA, CDR3 protein. The D gene is left open where the match is weak. A clone size is listed for some rows: how often the clone was seen (once, few, many), or a class if it is expanded.

V gene: TRBV28; CDR3 length: 16; clone size: medium-sized; D gene: TRBD1; J gene: TRBJ2-5; CDR3 DNA: TGTGCCAGCAGTCTTGCAGGGGGAGTCGGGCAAGAGACCCAGTACTTC; CDR3 protein: CASSLAGGVGQETQYF
V gene: TRBV11-2; CDR3 length: 15; clone size: .; D gene: TRBD1; J gene: TRBJ2-1; CDR3 DNA: TGTGCCAGCAGCTCGACAGGGGGCTCCTACAATGAGCAGTTCTTC; CDR3 protein: CASSSTGGSYNEQFF
V gene: TRBV6-5; CDR3 length: 15; clone size: few; D gene: TRBD2; J gene: TRBJ2-7; CDR3 DNA: TGTGCCAGCAGTTACCCAAGGGGAGGGTCCTACGAGCAGTACTTC; CDR3 protein: CASSYPRGGSYEQYF
V gene: TRBV7-2; CDR3 length: 18; clone size: .; D gene: TRBD2; J gene: TRBJ2-1; CDR3 DNA: TGTGCCAGCAGCTCCACGTTTAGCGGGGGTGCCGGCTACAATGAGCAGTTCTTC; CDR3 protein: CASSSTFSGGAGYNEQFF
V gene: TRBV5-8; CDR3 length: 14; clone size: .; D gene: TRBD2; J gene: TRBJ2-3; CDR3 DNA: TGTGCCAGCAGACTAGCGGGGGTCACAGATACGCAGTATTTT; CDR3 protein: CASRLAGVTDTQYF
V gene: TRBV30; CDR3 length: 13; clone size: once; D gene: TRBD2; J gene: TRBJ2-1; CDR3 DNA: TGTGCCTGGATCGGGGGGGGCCCCGATGAGCAGTTCTTC; CDR3 protein: CAWIGGGPDEQFF
V gene: TRBV9; CDR3 length: 15; clone size: .; D gene: .; J gene: TRBJ2-1; CDR3 DNA: TGTGCCAGCAGCGTAGGCCAGGGCAACTACAATGAGCAGTTCTTC; CDR3 protein: CASSVGQGNYNEQFF
V gene: TRBV28; CDR3 length: 14; clone size: .; D gene: TRBD2; J gene: TRBJ2-7; CDR3 DNA: TGTGCCAGCAGTTTGACTAGCGGAGAATACGAGCAGTACTTC; CDR3 protein: CASSLTSGEYEQYF
V gene: TRBV6-6; CDR3 length: 17; clone size: .; D gene: TRBD1; J gene: TRBJ1-5; CDR3 DNA: TGTGCCAGCAGTCCAACCCGGACAGGTCTTAGCAATCAGCCCCAGCATTTT; CDR3 protein: CASSPTRTGLSNQPQHF
V gene: TRBV2; CDR3 length: 15; clone size: .; D gene: .; J gene: TRBJ2-1; CDR3 DNA: TGTGCCAGCAGTGTCGGAGGGGGCTACTACAATGAGCAGTTCTTC; CDR3 protein: CASSVGGGYYNEQFF
V gene: TRBV6-4; CDR3 length: 15; clone size: once; D gene: .; J gene: TRBJ1-6; CDR3 DNA: TGTGCCAGCAGTGATGACGGGAACTATAATTCACCCCTCCACTTT; CDR3 protein: CASSDDGNYNSPLHF
V gene: TRBV2; CDR3 length: 14; clone size: .; D gene: .; J gene: TRBJ2-1; CDR3 DNA: TGTGCCAGCAGTAAGTTAAGCGGACGGAATGAGCAGTTCTTC; CDR3 protein: CASSKLSGRNEQFF
V gene: TRBV6-5; CDR3 length: 14; clone size: .; D gene: TRBD1; J gene: TRBJ1-1; CDR3 DNA: TGTGCCAGCAGTAACCGACAGGGATACACTGAAGCTTTCTTT; CDR3 protein: CASSNRQGYTEAFF
V gene: TRBV7-9; CDR3 length: 19; clone size: once; D gene: TRBD2; J gene: TRBJ2-3; CDR3 DNA: TGTGCCAGCAGCTTCGCGCGGGGCGGGGGGGCCGAGGGAGGAGATACGCAGTATTTT; CDR3 protein: CASSFARGGGAEGGDTQYF
V gene: TRBV6-4; CDR3 length: 17; clone size: .; D gene: TRBD1; J gene: TRBJ1-5; CDR3 DNA: TGTGCCAGCAGTGACTCCCTCACAGGGGATTTCAATCAGCCCCAGCATTTT; CDR3 protein: CASSDSLTGDFNQPQHF
V gene: TRBV15; CDR3 length: 16; clone size: once; D gene: .; J gene: TRBJ2-5; CDR3 DNA: TGTGCCACCAGCAGAACGCGGGCGGCAGGGTTAGCGGCCCAGTACTTC; CDR3 protein: CATSRTRAAGLAAQYF
V gene: TRBV27; CDR3 length: 13; clone size: .; D gene: .; J gene: TRBJ2-4; CDR3 DNA: TGTGCCAGCAGTGAACAGGGTTACAACATTCAGTACTTC; CDR3 protein: CASSEQGYNIQYF
V gene: TRBV6-2/TRBV6-3; CDR3 length: 14; clone size: few; D gene: .; J gene: TRBJ2-2; CDR3 DNA: TGTGCCAGCAGTTACTGGGGGAACACCGGGGAGCTGTTTTTT; CDR3 protein: CASSYWGNTGELFF
V gene: TRBV7-2; CDR3 length: 13; clone size: .; D gene: .; J gene: TRBJ1-1; CDR3 DNA: TGTGCCAGCAACAAACAGGGTTTCGCTGAAGCTTTCTTT; CDR3 protein: CASNKQGFAEAFF
V gene: TRBV7-6; CDR3 length: 15; clone size: once; D gene: TRBD2; J gene: TRBJ2-2; CDR3 DNA: TGTGCCAGCAGCCCCCGGGGGGGGAACACCGGGGAGCTGTTTTTT; CDR3 protein: CASSPRGGNTGELFF
V gene: TRBV5-6; CDR3 length: 15; clone size: .; D gene: .; J gene: TRBJ1-6; CDR3 DNA: TGTGCCAGCAGCTTGGAGTCGGGGGCGCGCTCACCCCTCCACTTT; CDR3 protein: CASSLESGARSPLHF
V gene: TRBV28; CDR3 length: 14; clone size: .; D gene: .; J gene: TRBJ2-6; CDR3 DNA: TGTGCCAGCCTAGGGCGCTCTGGGGCCAACGTCCTGACTTTC; CDR3 protein: CASLGRSGANVLTF
V gene: TRBV7-9; CDR3 length: 16; clone size: .; D gene: .; J gene: TRBJ2-3; CDR3 DNA: TGTGCCAGCAGCCCCCCAGGGATGACTAGCACAGATACGCAGTATTTT; CDR3 protein: CASSPPGMTSTDTQYF
V gene: TRBV27; CDR3 length: 13; clone size: .; D gene: .; J gene: TRBJ2-7; CDR3 DNA: TGTGCCAGCAGTCCTCGACCCTCCTACGAGCAGTACTTC; CDR3 protein: CASSPRPSYEQYF
V gene: TRBV7-9; CDR3 length: 18; clone size: .; D gene: TRBD1; J gene: TRBJ1-2; CDR3 DNA: TGTGCCAGCAGCCCCTCGCGGACAGGCCCTTATACCAACTATGGCTACACCTTC; CDR3 protein: CASSPSRTGPYTNYGYTF
V gene: TRBV14; CDR3 length: 15; clone size: .; D gene: .; J gene: TRBJ2-6; CDR3 DNA: TGTGCCAGCAGCGCTCAGAGTGCTGGGGCCAACGTCCTGACTTTC; CDR3 protein: CASSAQSAGANVLTF
V gene: TRBV6-2/TRBV6-3; CDR3 length: 15; clone size: .; D gene: .; J gene: TRBJ2-3; CDR3 DNA: TGTGCCAGCAGCCAACAGGAGGGGGCGTCGGATACGCAGTATTTT; CDR3 protein: CASSQQEGASDTQYF
V gene: TRBV11-2; CDR3 length: 14; clone size: .; D gene: .; J gene: TRBJ1-2; CDR3 DNA: TGTGCCAGCAGCTTAGCGGGGGAGAACTATGGCTACACCTTC; CDR3 protein: CASSLAGENYGYTF
V gene: TRBV11-2; CDR3 length: 15; clone size: .; D gene: .; J gene: TRBJ2-7; CDR3 DNA: TGTGCCAGCAGCTTAGTGGGGGATTTGGGCTACGAGCAGTACTTC; CDR3 protein: CASSLVGDLGYEQYF
V gene: TRBV5-1; CDR3 length: 15; clone size: once; D gene: TRBD1; J gene: TRBJ2-2; CDR3 DNA: TGCGCCAGCCGCGTAGTGGGACAGGGGACCGGGGAGCTGTTTTTT; CDR3 protein: CASRVVGQGTGELFF
V gene: TRBV7-8; CDR3 length: 13; clone size: .; D gene: TRBD1; J gene: TRBJ1-6; CDR3 DNA: TGTGCCAGCAGCCCGGGACAGGGGAGGACCCTCCACTTT; CDR3 protein: CASSPGQGRTLHF
V gene: TRBV6-2/TRBV6-3; CDR3 length: 14; clone size: few; D gene: .; J gene: TRBJ1-1; CDR3 DNA: TGTGCCAGCAGTGTGCCGGGGAGGGGCCTTGAAGCTTTCTTT; CDR3 protein: CASSVPGRGLEAFF
V gene: TRBV5-1; CDR3 length: 15; clone size: .; D gene: .; J gene: TRBJ1-1; CDR3 DNA: TGCGCCAGCAGCTTGTGGACACTCATGAACACTGAAGCTTTCTTT; CDR3 protein: CASSLWTLMNTEAFF
V gene: TRBV3-1/TRBV3-2; CDR3 length: 11; clone size: .; D gene: .; J gene: TRBJ1-2; CDR3 DNA: TGTGCCAGCAGCTCCGGGTGGGGCTACACCTTC; CDR3 protein: CASSSGWGYTF
V gene: TRBV10-1; CDR3 length: 12; clone size: .; D gene: TRBD1; J gene: TRBJ1-4; CDR3 DNA: TGCGCCAGCCGGGACAGGGGAGGAAAACTGTTTTTT; CDR3 protein: CASRDRGGKLFF
V gene: TRBV19; CDR3 length: 14; clone size: .; D gene: .; J gene: TRBJ2-3; CDR3 DNA: TGTGCCAGTACCCCAGGGTTGGTCACAGATACGCAGTATTTT; CDR3 protein: CASTPGLVTDTQYF
V gene: TRBV5-1; CDR3 length: 16; clone size: .; D gene: TRBD2; J gene: TRBJ2-1; CDR3 DNA: TGCGCCAGCAGCGCGACTAGCGGGGGGCCCTACAATGAGCAGTTCTTC; CDR3 protein: CASSATSGGPYNEQFF
V gene: TRBV24-1; CDR3 length: 18; clone size: .; D gene: TRBD2; J gene: TRBJ2-3; CDR3 DNA: TGTGCCACCAGTGGCCGGACTAGCGGGGGCTCTAGCACAGATACGCAGTATTTT; CDR3 protein: CATSGRTSGGSSTDTQYF
V gene: TRBV10-2; CDR3 length: 15; clone size: .; D gene: TRBD2; J gene: TRBJ2-3; CDR3 DNA: TGCGCCAGCAGCACTACTAGCGCGCCACAACATACGCAGTATTTT; CDR3 protein: CASSTTSAPQHTQYF
V gene: TRBV28; CDR3 length: 17; clone size: .; D gene: TRBD2; J gene: TRBJ2-3; CDR3 DNA: TGTGCCAGCAGCCACAGTACTAGCGGCTATGACACAGATACGCAGTATTTT; CDR3 protein: CASSHSTSGYDTDTQYF